The 28 T cell receptor beta chains below come from one sample, sequenced in a study of T cells in Graves' hyperthyroidism and ophthalmopathy. There were TCR beta CDR3 regions amplified from RNA transcripts. The HTBI primer set drove a first-round RT-PCR of the TCR CDR3. TCRdb reanalysed the multiplex PCR reads using MiXCR and keeps one entry per CDR3 protein. Found here are more than 600,000 distinct CDR3 sequences, about 16% of them singletons; the top ten hold under 8.5%. Sample: blood. These receptor sequences come from a man aged 18 to 30 with Graves' hyperthyroidism.

This clonotype was picked up a small number of times. The chain uses TRBV10-3 and TRBJ2-3, with TRBD2 matching over 12 bases. This CDR3 contains 18 residues. V shed 0 bases and J 4 bases; nucleotides not matched to a gene: 8. In germline, CDR1 is ENHRY, CDR2 SYGVKD. This CDR3 reads CAISESPLLAGGADTQYF. The CDR3 DNA reads as TGTGCCATCAGTGAGTCCCCTCTACTAGCGGGAGGCGCAGATACGCAGTATTTT.

This chain joins TRBV30 and TRBJ2-5, with a tentative D call TRBD2 (6 bases). The CDR3 covers 14 residues. Trimming took 5 bases from V and 5 from J, leaving 18 bases between them. CDR1 and CDR2 from the germline V gene are GTSNPN and SVGIG (reference sequence). The CDR3 DNA reads TGTGCCTGGTCGACTTGGGGAGGAGCGGAGACCCAGTACTTC. This encodes CAWSTWGGAETQYF.

The rearrangement links TRBV30 to TRBJ1-5; D remains unclear. CDR3 length: 14 amino acids. CDR1 and CDR2 (germline): GTSNPN, SVGIG (reference sequence). The V gene lost 0 bases and the J gene lost 1 base, with 7 bases spanning the gap. The CDR3 nucleotides are TGTGCCTGGAGTGTAACACCGAGCAATCAGCCCCAGCATTTT. It specifies CAWSVTPSNQPQHF.

The rearrangement links TRBV19 to TRBJ1-2, with D unresolved. V lost 3 bases and J 8 bases, leaving 13 bases between the germline ends. The CDR3 consists of 13 residues. Germline CDR1 is LNHDA and CDR2 is SQIVND (reference sequence). DNA of the CDR3: TGTGCCAGTAGTATGAACCACTTTCAAGGCTACACCTTC. Translating gives CASSMNHFQGYTF.

This clonotype showed up just a few times. The chain employs TRBV7-2 and TRBJ1-1; tentatively, D is TRBD1 (5 bases). In germline, CDR1 is SGHTA, CDR2 FQGNSA. Deletions cut 2 bases from V and 3 bases from J, with 13 bases between. CDR3 size: 15 residues. In DNA, the CDR3 is TGTGCCAGCAGCTTAATGGGAAGAGGGGACACTGAAGCTTTCTTT. Translated: CASSLMGRGDTEAFF.

This chain connects TRBV20-1 to TRBJ1-1, with D unclear. From germline, CDR1 is DFQATT and CDR2 SNEGSKA (reference sequence). V was shortened by 4 bases and J by 0 bases, with 9 bases between the two germline ends. This CDR3 has 13 amino acids. The CDR3: CSAMSRVNTEAFF. CDR3 sequence (DNA): TGCAGTGCTATGTCGAGGGTGAACACTGAAGCTTTCTTT.

The table lists this clonotype with many counts. The CDR3 DNA sequence: TGTGCCAGCAGCTTAGGGGGAGATACGCAGTATTTT. It codes for CASSLGGDTQYF. This rearrangement joins TRBV28 to TRBJ2-3, with a weak D call TRBD1 (6 bases). The CDR3 has 12 amino acids. Trimming stripped 6 bases from V and 5 bases from J, with 9 bases between. Germline CDR1 reads MDHEN; CDR2 reads SYDVKM.

This clonotype has a handful of counts. The V gene is TRBV6-2 or TRBV6-3, the J gene TRBJ1-4; 10 bases map to TRBD1. This CDR3 has 15 residues. With V trimmed by 6 bases and J by 4 bases, 5 bases remained unmatched. Germline loops: CDR1 MNHEY, CDR2 SVGEGT. The DNA of the CDR3 is TGTGCCAGCAGCCGGGACAGGGGAAATAATGAAAAACTGTTTTTT. Its translation: CASSRDRGNNEKLFF.

The V gene is TRBV6-1, the J gene TRBJ1-5; possible D gene TRBD1, 6 bases. CDR3 length: 13 amino acids. Germline V gives CDR1 MNHNS, CDR2 SASEGT. Between the trimmed V and J ends, which lost 10 bases and 0 bases, there was a span of 10 bases. In DNA form, the CDR3 reads TGTGCCACCAGACAGGTTAGCAATCAGCCCCAGCATTTT. It translates to CATRQVSNQPQHF.

This clonotype was counted between two and nine times. The chain links TRBV2 to TRBJ2-5; D possibly matches TRBD1 or TRBD2 (6 bases each). The CDR3 spans 14 residues. The germline gives CDR1 SNHLY, CDR2 FYNNEI. Trimming pared 5 bases from V and 4 bases from J, leaving 14 bases between. Here the CDR3 reads CASSWRARGETQYF. DNA for the CDR3: TGTGCCAGCAGTTGGAGGGCCAGGGGAGAGACCCAGTACTTC.

CDR3 sequence reads: CASSQFFGGNQPQHF. DNA of the CDR3: TGCGCCAGCAGCCAGTTTTTCGGTGGCAATCAGCCCCAGCATTTT. The V gene is TRBV4-1, the J gene TRBJ1-5; no definite D call. Germline V lookup: CDR1 MGHRA, CDR2 YSYEKL. This CDR3 comprises 15 residues. V was pared by 3 bases and J by 2 bases, with 11 bases between.

This clonotype was picked up a small number of times. V usage is TRBV10-3 and J usage is TRBJ2-1; 7 bases are shared with TRBD2. The CDR3 sequence is 13 residues long. Germline CDR1 ENHRY, CDR2 SYGVKD. V trimming: 4 bases; J trimming: 6 bases; junction bases outside the gene matches: 3. CDR3 bases: TGTGCCATCAGTGCGGGACTAACCAATGAGCAGTTCTTC. Protein: CAISAGLTNEQFF.

CDR3 DNA: TGTGCCAGCAGCCAGGCGGGGGGCTATGGCTACACCTTC. Its translation: CASSQAGGYGYTF. The chain links TRBV7-8 to TRBJ1-2; TRBD1 is a possible D gene (5 bases). Germline lookup yields CDR1 SGHVS and CDR2 FQNEAQ. This CDR3 contains 13 residues. The germline V and J ends were trimmed by 5 bases and 4 bases, with 11 bases remaining between them.

This clonotype has just a few counts. For the CDR3, the DNA is TGTGCCAGCAGCCCGCTAGCGCCTAACGTGGGGGCAGATACGCAGTATTTT. Its translation is CASSPLAPNVGADTQYF. The chain couples TRBV14 to TRBJ2-3; tentatively, D is TRBD2 (6 bases). CDR1 is SGHDN and CDR2 is FVKESK in the germline V gene. This CDR3 region has 17 residues. Trimming left V 4 bases short and J 4 bases short, with 21 bases between.

The rearrangement joins TRBV5-1 to TRBJ2-1; the D is unclear. The V and J ends lost 4 bases and 9 bases respectively, with 17 bases between them. The germline V gene encodes CDR1 SGHRS and CDR2 YFSETQ. The CDR3 has 14 residues. The CDR3 DNA sequence: TGCGCCAGCAGCCCCCCCGAGGCAGACGGTGAGCAGTTCTTC. Translation gives CASSPPEADGEQFF.

This clonotype was recorded at least ten times. The chain uses TRBV12-3 or TRBV12-4 and TRBJ1-1; D gene uncertain. The V end was cut by 7 bases, the J end by 1 base, with 19 bases between. The CDR3 covers 16 residues. CDR3 sequence reads: CASTLTGKAANTEAFF. The CDR3 DNA reads TGTGCCAGCACGCTAACGGGGAAGGCCGCGAACACTGAAGCTTTCTTT.

This rearrangement joins TRBV7-2 to TRBJ2-7; D not resolved. The CDR3 length is 15 residues. CDR1 is SGHTA, CDR2 FQGNSA, per germline. Between the trimmed V and J ends, which lost 5 bases and 4 bases, there was a span of 18 bases. DNA for the CDR3: TGTGCCAGCAGCCTCGACCCGATTGTTTCGTACGAGCAGTACTTC. Translation gives CASSLDPIVSYEQYF.

The chain recombines TRBV20-1 with TRBJ2-3; D might be TRBD2 (6 bases). V was trimmed by 0 bases and J by 3 bases, leaving 16 bases between them. Germline V lookup: CDR1 DFQATT, CDR2 SNEGSKA (reference sequence). CDR3 length: 16 residues. CDR3 amino acids: CSARDVNRGGTDTQYF. As DNA, the CDR3 is TGCAGTGCTAGAGATGTTAATCGGGGAGGAACAGATACGCAGTATTTT.

The chain uses TRBV4-2 and TRBJ2-3; the D is unclear. The germline V gene encodes CDR1 LGHNA and CDR2 YNFKEQ. The CDR3 runs 15 residues. V was pared by 2 bases and J by 0 bases, with 9 bases between. The CDR3 DNA reads as TGTGCCAGCAGCCAATCCCAGCGTAGCACAGATACGCAGTATTTT. It yields the protein CASSQSQRSTDTQYF.

This clonotype was observed many times. This sequence joins TRBV12-3 or TRBV12-4 and TRBJ1-1, with a possible D match to TRBD1 (6 bases). Between the trimmed V and J ends, which lost 7 bases and 6 bases, there was a span of 18 bases. The CDR3 has 14 amino acids. CDR3 nucleotides: TGTGCCAGCACCCTCGGCGGGGGCGCCCCTGAAGCTTTCTTT. Amino acids: CASTLGGGAPEAFF.

This clonotype was observed many times. The chain combines TRBV28 with TRBJ1-2; D possibly corresponds to TRBD1 (6 bases). Trimming removed 9 bases at V and 3 bases at J, with 11 bases between. Per the germline V gene, CDR1 is MDHEN and CDR2 is SYDVKM. The CDR3 extends over 12 amino acids. The CDR3 sequence: CASGQLYYGYTF. CDR3 bases: TGTGCCAGTGGACAGCTCTACTATGGCTACACCTTC.

The J gene is TRBJ2-5, the V gene TRBV20-1; 12 bases match TRBD2. V lost 1 base to trimming and J lost 5 bases; unmatched junction nucleotides: 8. The CDR3 loop spans 16 amino acids. Germline V gene lookup returns CDR1 DFQATT and CDR2 SNEGSKA (reference sequence). Here the CDR3 DNA reads TGCAGTGCTAGAGCCGCTAGACTAGCGGGAGATGAGACCCAGTACTTC. This sequence encodes CSARAARLAGDETQYF.

Notes on this clonotype: A clone one base away is much larger, so this may be a read error. The chain employs TRBV27 and TRBJ1-1; D not resolved. The CDR3 runs 14 residues. Trimming removed 10 bases at V and 1 base at J, with 16 bases between. The germline CDR1 and CDR2 sequences are MNHEY and SMNVEV (reference sequence). The CDR3 protein is CANTPFGKNTEAFF. CDR3 in DNA: TGTGCCAACACCCCCTTCGGCAAGAACACTGAAGCTTTCTTT.

This chain connects TRBV9 to TRBJ2-7, with TRBD1 identical over 7 bases. There are 14 residues in the CDR3. Looked up from germline, CDR1 is SGDLS and CDR2 is YYNGEE. With V trimmed by 4 bases and J by 3 bases, 7 bases remained unmatched. The CDR3 is CASSRSGGRYEQYF. In nucleotides, the CDR3 is TGTGCCAGCAGCCGCTCAGGGGGTCGCTACGAGCAGTACTTC.

The table lists this clonotype with a few counts. The J gene is TRBJ2-1, the V gene TRBV12-3 or TRBV12-4; D gene uncertain. The germline V and J ends were trimmed by 5 bases and 9 bases, with 17 bases remaining between them. The CDR3 has 14 residues. CDR3 DNA sequence: TGTGCCAGCAGTCCCACTGGGGTCGACCTTGAGCAGTTCTTC. Its translation: CASSPTGVDLEQFF.

This clonotype was counted between two and nine times. Compared with germline, one end of the junction differs, possibly owing to a read error. The V and J genes are TRBV14 and TRBJ1-1; D is undetermined. Germline CDR1 SGHDN, CDR2 FVKESK. CDR3 length: 16 residues. The CDR3 nucleotides read TGTACCAGCAGCCAAGGCCCAGGTACGCTCAACACTGAAGCTTTCTTT. It encodes CTSSQGPGTLNTEAFF.

This clonotype has at least ten counts. The chain recombines TRBV12-3 or TRBV12-4 with TRBJ2-5, with TRBD2 matching 8 bases. V shed 6 bases, J shed 1 base, and the junction held 13 bases outside the gene matches. The CDR3 runs 17 residues. The CDR3 sequence: CASSKNLGGRIQETQYF. The DNA for the CDR3 is TGTGCCAGCAGCAAAAACCTTGGCGGGAGGATCCAAGAGACCCAGTACTTC.

The rearrangement links TRBV4-3 to TRBJ2-6, with TRBD1 as a possible D gene (5 bases). The CDR3 has 17 residues. Germline loops: CDR1 LGHNA, CDR2 YSLEER. Trimming removed 4 bases from V and 0 bases from J, with 13 bases in between. The CDR3 reads CASSPQDTNSGANVLTF. The CDR3 bases are TGCGCCAGCAGCCCGCAGGACACCAACTCTGGGGCCAACGTCCTGACTTTC.